This record covers a single T cell receptor (beta chain). The source of the sample is a study of blood T cell repertoires in COVID-19. Per the original methods: How many nucleated cells were present was estimated from reference gene primer amplification. TCRdb's table, derived via immunoSEQ multiplex PCR, lists solely in-frame clones and lacks some. Clone size and V and J calls were adopted from that table, with D and trimming inferred from the DNA. The table has about 320,000 clones, 88% seen once. CDR3 length: 14 residues. V lost 6 bases and J lost 6; bases outside the gene matches: 10. CDR1 and CDR2 from the germline V gene are LGHDT and YNNKEL (reference sequence).

Material for sequencing was PBMCs or T cells enriched from blood (not recorded which). This sequence originates from a man aged 30 to 45 who had recovered from COVID-19. The chain combines TRBV3-1 (or the pseudogene TRBV3-2) with TRBJ1-1, with 7 bases identical to TRBD1. The CDR3 region has the DNA TGTGCCAGCAGGTACAACAGGGGTAGCCCTGAAGCTTTCTTT. This sequence encodes CASRYNRGSPEAFF.